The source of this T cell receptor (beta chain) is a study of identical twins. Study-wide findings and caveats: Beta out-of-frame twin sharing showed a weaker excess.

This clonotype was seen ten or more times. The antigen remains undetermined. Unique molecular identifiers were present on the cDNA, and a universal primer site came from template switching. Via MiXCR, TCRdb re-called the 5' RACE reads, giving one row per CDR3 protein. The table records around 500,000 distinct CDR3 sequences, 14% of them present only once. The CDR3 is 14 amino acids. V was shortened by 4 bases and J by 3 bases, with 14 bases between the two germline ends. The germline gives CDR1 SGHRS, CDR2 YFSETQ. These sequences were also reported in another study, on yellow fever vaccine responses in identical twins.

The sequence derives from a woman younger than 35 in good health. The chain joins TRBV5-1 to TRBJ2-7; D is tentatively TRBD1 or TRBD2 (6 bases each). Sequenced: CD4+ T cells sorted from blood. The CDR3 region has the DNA TGCGCCAGCAGCACTACCGGGGGCGACTACGAGCAGTACTTC. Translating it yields CASSTTGGDYEQYF.